Each of the 24 T cell receptor beta chains below was sequenced from the same sample in a study of neurological immune-mediated disorders. Regarding time point: technical triplicate 2. TCRdb analysed the 5' RACE reads with MiXCR anew, one entry per CDR3 protein. Found here are roughly 61,000 distinct CDR3 sequences, 24% of them singletons; the top ten hold over 4.5%. The sequencing input was PBMCs. These receptors all come from a man aged 55 to 69 with HTLV-1-associated myelopathy (HAM/TSP).

This clonotype was seen ten or more times. The chain joins TRBV19 to TRBJ2-1; 7 bases map to TRBD1. The V and J ends lost 5 bases and 8 bases, in that order; junction bases with no gene match: 3. CDR1 and CDR2 from the germline V gene are LNHDA and SQIVND (reference sequence). The CDR3 runs 12 residues. CDR3 in amino acids: CASSPRGHEQFF. For the CDR3, the DNA is TGTGCCAGTAGTCCTAGGGGGCATGAGCAGTTCTTC. The variable domain in full, with the rest retrieved from reference TRBV19 and TRBJ2-1, is DGGITQSPKYLFRKEGQNVTLSCEQNLNHDAMYWYRQDPGQGLRLIYYSQIVNDFQKGDIAEGYSVSREKKESFPLTVTSAQKNPTAFYLCASSPRGHEQFFGPGTRLTVL.

This clonotype appeared many times. The rearrangement joins TRBV24-1 to TRBJ2-5; D call uncertain. The germline gives CDR1 KGHDR, CDR2 SFDVKD. The CDR3 is 14 residues long. V dropped 4 bases and J dropped 3 bases, with 11 bases sitting between them. For the CDR3, the DNA is TGTGCCACCAGTGAATCCGGACGAAAAGAGACCCAGTACTTC. This sequence encodes CATSESGRKETQYF.

This clonotype was found many times. V is TRBV5-1 and J is TRBJ2-5; 15 positions match TRBD2. The CDR3 totals 17 residues. The V gene's germline CDR1 is SGHRS and CDR2 YFSETQ. With V trimmed by 2 bases and J by 3 bases, 5 bases remained unmatched. This CDR3 reads CASSFGLAGGLKETQYF. In nucleotides, the CDR3 is TGCGCCAGCAGCTTCGGACTAGCGGGAGGGCTAAAAGAGACCCAGTACTTC. Full variable domain (rest looked up from reference TRBV5-1 and TRBJ2-5): KAGVTQTPRYLIKTRGQQVTLSCSPISGHRSVSWYQQTPGQGLQFLFEYFSETQRNKGNFPGRFSGRQFSNSRSEMNVSTLELGDSALYLCASSFGLAGGLKETQYFGPGTRLLVL.

The sample holds a few counts of this clonotype. A much bigger clone sits one base away, suggesting this may be a read error. This chain uses TRBV7-9 with TRBJ1-1; D gene unclear. The CDR3 totals 11 residues. CDR1 SEHNR and CDR2 FQNEAQ come from the germline V gene (reference sequence). The V and J ends lost 5 bases and 6 bases respectively, with 7 bases between them. The CDR3 DNA reads as TGTGCCAGCAGCCCTATAGCTGAAGCTTTCTTT. This sequence encodes CASSPIAEAFF.

This clonotype was detected many times. The rearrangement uses TRBV2 and TRBJ2-1; 9 bases are a match to TRBD1. V shed 5 bases, J shed 10 bases, and the junction held 9 bases outside the gene matches. CDR1 and CDR2 (germline): SNHLY, FYNNEI. This CDR3 has 14 amino acids. The CDR3 bases are TGTGCCAGCAGTCCGGACAGGGGATTTTGGGAGCAGTTCTTC. As protein: CASSPDRGFWEQFF. The whole variable domain, remainder taken from reference TRBV2 and TRBJ2-1, is EPEVTQTPSHQVTQMGQEVILRCVPISNHLYFYWYRQILGQKVEFLVSFYNNEISEKSEIFDDQFSVERPDGSNFTLKIRSTKLEDSAMYFCASSPDRGFWEQFFGPGTRLTVL.

About this clonotype itself: A much more abundant neighbour one base away suggests this may be a read error. V gene TRBV18 combines with J gene TRBJ1-5; D possibly corresponds to TRBD1 (6 bases). The CDR3 is 16 residues long. CDR1 is KGHSH and CDR2 is LQKENI in the germline V gene. The CDR3 protein is CASSPNRAVDNQHQHF. In DNA, the CDR3 is TGTGCCAGCTCCCCTAACAGGGCCGTGGACAATCAGCACCAGCATTTT.

The sample holds many counts of this clonotype. The chain carries TRBV5-6 and TRBJ2-3; the match to TRBD2 covers 8 bases. The V gene's germline CDR1 is SGHDT and CDR2 YYEEEE. This CDR3 is built from 15 residues. The junction had 9 bases not matched to a gene; V was cut back by 6 bases and J by 3 bases. The CDR3: CASTRGAGATDTQYF. The CDR3, as DNA: TGTGCCAGCACCCGAGGAGCGGGAGCAACAGATACGCAGTATTTT.

This clonotype was seen ten or more times. J is TRBJ2-5 and V is TRBV29-1, with D hard to call. The V and J ends lost 5 bases and 5 bases respectively, with 18 bases between them. The CDR3 runs to 14 residues. Looked up from germline, CDR1 is SQVTM and CDR2 is ANQGSEA. This CDR3 is CSVHGRAAFETQYF. DNA of the CDR3: TGCAGCGTTCACGGCCGGGCGGCCTTCGAGACCCAGTACTTC.

This clonotype was counted many times. The chain recombines TRBV20-1 with TRBJ1-5; 10 nucleotides line up with TRBD1. The J segment lost 3 bases and the V segment lost 1 base, leaving 6 bases of the junction unmatched. Germline-derived CDR1 and CDR2 are DFQATT and SNEGSKA (reference sequence). This CDR3 has 16 amino acids. Here the CDR3 DNA reads TGCAGTGCTAGAGCAGGGACAGGGGTGTTCAATCAGCCCCAGCATTTT. The encoded protein is CSARAGTGVFNQPQHF.

This clonotype was seen once. This chain connects TRBV2 to TRBJ1-4, with D maybe TRBD1 (5 bases). The germline V gene encodes CDR1 SNHLY and CDR2 FYNNEI. This CDR3 region has 14 residues. Trimming shortened V by 8 bases and J by 3 bases, and 13 bases separated the two germline ends. As DNA, the CDR3 is TGTGCCAGCGAACTGGGGGGAGCTAATGAAAAACTGTTTTTT. Amino acids: CASELGGANEKLFF.

This clonotype appeared many times. The chain employs TRBV10-3 and TRBJ2-2, with 14 bases lining up with TRBD2. The CDR3 runs 15 residues. V was clipped by 6 bases and J by 3 bases; unmatched bases: 0. Germline V gene sequence: CDR1 ENHRY, CDR2 SYGVKD. CDR3 nucleotide sequence: TGTGCCATCAGGGGACTAGCGGGAGACACCGGGGAGCTGTTTTTT. This translates into CAIRGLAGDTGELFF.

This clonotype has a count of ten or more. The chain is built from TRBV7-2 and TRBJ2-3; 11 bases are a match to TRBD2. V gave up 2 bases and J gave up 3 bases; unmatched junction bases: 1. Per germline, CDR1 SGHTA and CDR2 FQGNSA. The CDR3 loop spans 15 amino acids. In nucleotides, the CDR3 is TGTGCCAGCAGCTTATCTAGCGGGAGGACAGATACGCAGTATTTT. Translating it yields CASSLSSGRTDTQYF. The full variable domain, with the rest looked up from reference TRBV7-2 and TRBJ2-3, is GAGVSQSPSNKVTEKGKDVELRCDPISGHTALYWYRQSLGQGLEFLIYFQGNSAPDKSGLPSDRFSAERTGGSVSTLTIQRTQQEDSAVYLCASSLSSGRTDTQYFGPGTRLTVL.

This clonotype was picked up many times. The chain is built from TRBV20-1 and TRBJ2-5; the D gene is possibly TRBD1 (5 bases). The germline gives CDR1 DFQATT, CDR2 SNEGSKA (reference sequence). V was shortened by 1 base and J by 2 bases, with 8 bases between the two germline ends. The CDR3 covers 13 residues. The CDR3 region is CSARGAGQETQYF. DNA for the CDR3: TGCAGTGCTAGAGGGGCAGGGCAAGAGACCCAGTACTTC.

The table lists this clonotype with many counts. This chain connects TRBV5-6 to TRBJ2-7, with TRBD2 matching over 13 bases. V was clipped by 0 bases and J by 0 bases; unmatched bases: 3. CDR1 and CDR2 (germline): SGHDT, YYEEEE. The CDR3 covers 17 residues. CDR3 sequence (DNA): TGTGCCAGCAGCTTGGGACTAGCGGGAGGAAGCTCCTACGAGCAGTACTTC. It encodes CASSLGLAGGSSYEQYF.

This clonotype was counted once. The CDR3 loop reads CASKTTDTQYF. The CDR3 DNA follows: TGTGCCAGCAAGACCACAGATACGCAGTATTTT. The V and J genes are TRBV27 and TRBJ2-3; no definite D call. This CDR3 region has 11 residues. Trimming took 7 bases from V and 2 from J, leaving 4 bases between them. The germline V gene encodes CDR1 MNHEY and CDR2 SMNVEV (reference sequence).

The chain employs TRBV5-5 and TRBJ1-1; D not certain. From germline, CDR1 is SGHKS and CDR2 YYEKEE (reference sequence). Deletions cut 2 bases from V and 0 bases from J, with 5 bases between. CDR3 length: 13 residues. CDR3 region: CASSFNLNTEAFF. The CDR3 nucleotides read TGTGCCAGCAGCTTCAACTTGAACACTGAAGCTTTCTTT.

This clonotype was detected many times. This chain uses TRBV7-3 with TRBJ1-1; no clear D gene. CDR3 size: 13 residues. Trimming removed 3 bases at V and 1 base at J, with 6 bases between. CDR1 is SGHTA and CDR2 is FQGTGA in the germline V gene. The CDR3 reads CASSLSANTEAFF. DNA for the CDR3: TGTGCCAGCAGCTTGTCTGCGAACACTGAAGCTTTCTTT. Complete variable domain (other parts from reference TRBV7-3 and TRBJ1-1): GAGVSQTPSNKVTEKGKYVELRCDPISGHTALYWYRQSLGQGPEFLIYFQGTGAADDSGLPNDRFFAVRPEGSVSTLKIQRTERGDSAVYLCASSLSANTEAFFGQGTRLTVV.

There are many counts of this clonotype. This chain joins TRBV7-2 and TRBJ2-3; D might be TRBD2 (5 bases). The V gene lost 5 bases and the J gene lost 0 bases, with 18 bases spanning the gap. Germline-derived CDR1 and CDR2 are SGHTA and FQGNSA. There are 17 residues in the CDR3. The CDR3 DNA reads TGTGCCAGCAGCCCAATTAGTTCGGGGAGAAGCACAGATACGCAGTATTTT. Translated, it gives CASSPISSGRSTDTQYF.

This clonotype has ten or more counts. The chain recombines TRBV6-6 with TRBJ2-2; 7 positions agree with TRBD1. The V gene end was trimmed by 6 bases and the J gene end by 8 bases; junction bases not matched to a gene: 3. The CDR3 consists of 12 residues. Germline CDR1 reads MNHNY; CDR2 reads SVGAGI (reference sequence). The CDR3 reads CASSRTGGELFF. CDR3 DNA sequence: TGTGCCAGCAGCCGGACAGGAGGGGAGCTGTTTTTT.

This chain joins TRBV5-4 and TRBJ1-1, with D tentatively TRBD1 (5 bases). Germline V gene data show CDR1 as SGHNT and CDR2 as YYREEE (reference sequence). This CDR3 region has 14 residues. CDR3 region: CDNSLSRGGPEAFF. In nucleotides, the CDR3 is TGTGACAACAGCTTGAGTCGCGGGGGACCGGAAGCTTTCTTT.

This clonotype has a count of ten or more. V and J are TRBV12-3 or TRBV12-4 and TRBJ2-2; 8 nucleotides match TRBD2. V lost 3 bases, J lost 4 bases, and 1 base stayed unmatched. The CDR3 contains 14 residues. In DNA, the CDR3 is TGTGCCAGCAGTTTCGGGGGGGGCACCGGGGAGCTGTTTTTT. This encodes CASSFGGGTGELFF.

This chain connects TRBV11-2 to TRBJ2-2; D unresolved. The germline gives CDR1 SGHAT, CDR2 FQNNGV. V lost 1 base and J lost 4, with 7 bases in between. There are 14 residues in the CDR3. As DNA, the CDR3 is TGTGCCAGCAGCTTAGTTTACAGCACCGGGGAGCTGTTTTTT. Amino acid sequence: CASSLVYSTGELFF.

This clonotype was seen repeatedly, ten times or more. The rearrangement links TRBV29-1 to TRBJ1-2, with no clear D. Germline V gene sequence: CDR1 SQVTM, CDR2 ANQGSEA. Deletions cut 0 bases from V and 3 bases from J, with 11 bases between. The CDR3 is 14 amino acids. The CDR3 sequence: CSVEDRKNHYGYTF. For the CDR3, the DNA is TGCAGCGTTGAAGATCGAAAGAACCACTATGGCTACACCTTC.

This clonotype showed up just a few times. V is TRBV7-8 and J is TRBJ1-1; TRBD1 matches 9 bases. This CDR3 spans 15 amino acids. Germline V lookup: CDR1 SGHVS, CDR2 FQNEAQ. V lost 4 bases and J lost 1; bases outside the gene matches: 4. The chain's CDR3 is CASSSQGATNTEAFF. CDR3 sequence (DNA): TGTGCCAGCAGCTCACAGGGGGCCACGAACACTGAAGCTTTCTTT.